The 28 T cell receptor beta chains below all came from one sample that was sequenced in a study of beta chain features in type 1 diabetes. Their antigen targets remain unknown. Investigators reverse transcribed all isolated RNA, so they sequenced expressed TCRB transcripts. Measured with immunoSEQ multiplex PCR; TCRdb has only the in-frame clones, and not every one. The top ten clones hold about 0.64% of a sample with roughly 400,000 clones, 8.5% to 10% of them seen once. Points from the study as a whole: For Type 1 diabetes patients, all four CD4+ subsets carried TCRB CDR3s that were moderately but significantly shorter.

The sample was central memory CD4+ T cells from blood. The receptors were sampled from a man under 40 with type 1 diabetes.

V and J are TRBV7-7 and TRBJ2-7; D unclear. Trimming took 2 bases from V and 2 from J, leaving 1 base between them. Germline CDR1 and CDR2: SSHAT and FNYEAQ (reference sequence). The CDR3 runs to 11 residues. The CDR3 sequence: CASSLTYEQYF. CDR3 in DNA: TGTGCCAGCAGCTTAACCTACGAGCAGTACTTC.

The rearrangement uses TRBV10-3 and TRBJ2-3, with TRBD2 matching 9 bases. Germline CDR1 and CDR2: ENHRY and SYGVKD. V was clipped by 0 bases and J by 4 bases; unmatched bases: 5. The CDR3 runs to 16 residues. The CDR3 loop reads CAISESSSGAPDTQYF. CDR3 nucleotide sequence: TGTGCCATCAGTGAGTCTTCTAGCGGGGCCCCAGATACGCAGTATTTT.

This clone has just a few counts. The CDR3 reads CASSEGSPSTDTQYF. CDR3 nucleotide sequence: TGTGCCAGCAGTGAAGGGTCCCCTAGCACAGATACGCAGTATTTT. V usage is TRBV6-1 and J usage is TRBJ2-3; D is uncertain. Trimming took 1 base from V and 0 from J, leaving 8 bases between them. Germline V gene sequence: CDR1 MNHNS, CDR2 SASEGT. The CDR3 is made up of 15 amino acids.

The rearrangement uses TRBV14 and TRBJ2-3; 11 nucleotides agree with TRBD1. V was clipped by 2 bases and J by 5 bases; unmatched bases: 9. The CDR3 is 17 amino acids. Germline values: CDR1 SGHDN, CDR2 FVKESK. The CDR3 spells CASSQPRRTGGLDTQYF. The DNA of the CDR3 is TGTGCCAGCAGCCAACCGAGGAGGACAGGGGGCTTAGATACGCAGTATTTT.

This clone was counted a few times. The genes are TRBV5-1 and TRBJ2-7; tentatively, D is TRBD2 (7 bases). V was clipped by 0 bases and J by 1 base, with 20 bases between them. The CDR3 runs to 18 residues. Germline V CDR1 and CDR2: SGHRS, YFSETQ. CDR3 coding DNA: TGCGCCAGCAGCTTGGGAGGACCTCTGAGCGGGACATCCTACGAGCAGTACTTC. Its translation: CASSLGGPLSGTSYEQYF. Full variable domain (rest looked up from reference TRBV5-1 and TRBJ2-7): KAGVTQTPRYLIKTRGQQVTLSCSPISGHRSVSWYQQTPGQGLQFLFEYFSETQRNKGNFPGRFSGRQFSNSRSEMNVSTLELGDSALYLCASSLGGPLSGTSYEQYFGPGTRLTVT.

The genes are TRBV5-4 and TRBJ2-5; TRBD1 is a possible D gene (5 bases). CDR3 size: 13 residues. The germline V gene encodes CDR1 SGHNT and CDR2 YYREEE (reference sequence). Trimming took 4 bases from V and 7 from J, leaving 14 bases between them. The CDR3 DNA sequence: TGTGCCAGCAGCACCCAGGGTACTTGGACCCAGTACTTC. Protein: CASSTQGTWTQYF.

This clone has more than one count but fewer than ten. This rearrangement joins TRBV10-2 to TRBJ2-1; TRBD2 is a possible D gene (6 bases). V was cut by 3 bases and J by 8 bases, with 8 bases left in between. This CDR3 is built from 12 residues. Per the germline V gene, CDR1 is WSHSY and CDR2 is SAAADI. CDR3 amino acids: CASSDTSHEQFF. CDR3 nucleotides: TGCGCCAGCAGTGATACTAGCCATGAGCAGTTCTTC.

The chain links TRBV18 to TRBJ1-5, with D maybe TRBD1 (6 bases). Per germline, CDR1 KGHSH and CDR2 LQKENI. The V end lost 2 bases, the J end lost 4 bases, and 9 bases lay between the germline ends. The CDR3 loop spans 14 amino acids. The CDR3 nucleotides are TGTGCCAGCTCACCAAACCAGGGGAATCAGCCCCAGCATTTT. Translated: CASSPNQGNQPQHF.

The rearrangement joins TRBV7-9 to TRBJ1-5; D not certain. The length of the CDR3 is 11 residues. Germline V gene data show CDR1 as SEHNR and CDR2 as FQNEAQ (reference sequence). Trimming took 7 bases from V and 9 from J, leaving 10 bases between them. The CDR3 loop is CASNAQRPQHF. The CDR3 DNA sequence: TGTGCCAGCAACGCCCAGCGGCCCCAGCATTTT.

This clone was detected a few times. The V call is TRBV28, the J call TRBJ2-3; tentative D call: TRBD1 (5 bases). The CDR3 runs to 16 residues. The ends were cut back, 5 bases at V and 5 bases at J, with 20 bases in the middle. Per germline, CDR1 MDHEN and CDR2 SYDVKM. For the CDR3, the DNA is TGTGCCAGCAGTCCTATAGGTGGGGCCTCTGGAGATACGCAGTATTTT. Translated, it gives CASSPIGGASGDTQYF.

This clone has just a few counts. The V gene is TRBV4-2, the J gene TRBJ2-2; tentative D call: TRBD1 (6 bases). Germline CDR1 reads LGHNA; CDR2 reads YNFKEQ. CDR3 length: 15 residues. V lost 5 bases, J lost 3 bases, and 13 bases lay in between. CDR3 DNA sequence: TGTGCCAGCAGCTTGGGGACACTAGACACCGGGGAGCTGTTTTTT. Translation gives CASSLGTLDTGELFF.

This clone was counted a few times. This rearrangement joins TRBV20-1 to TRBJ1-2; tentative D call: TRBD1 (5 bases). This CDR3 has 11 residues. Germline CDR1 reads DFQATT; CDR2 reads SNEGSKA (reference sequence). Between the trimmed V and J ends, which lost 3 bases and 8 bases, there was a span of 10 bases. The CDR3 region is CSASPGYGYTF. The CDR3 region has the DNA TGCAGTGCTAGCCCAGGGTACGGCTACACCTTC.

This clone was picked up a small number of times. The chain employs TRBV28 and TRBJ1-1; D gene unclear. V lost 2 bases to trimming and J lost 0 bases, with 4 bases between them. There are 13 residues in the CDR3. In germline, CDR1 is MDHEN, CDR2 SYDVKM. The CDR3 nucleotides read TGTGCCAGCAGTTTACTCATGAACACTGAAGCTTTCTTT. This translates into CASSLLMNTEAFF. The whole variable domain, remainder taken from reference TRBV28 and TRBJ1-1, is DVKVTQSSRYLVKRTGEKVFLECVQDMDHENMFWYRQDPGLGLRLIYFSYDVKMKEKGDIPEGYSVSREKKERFSLILESASTNQTSMYLCASSLLMNTEAFFGQGTRLTVV.

J is TRBJ2-5 and V is TRBV19; unclear D gene. Trimming took 1 base from V and 4 from J, leaving 13 bases between them. Germline V gene data show CDR1 as LNHDA and CDR2 as SQIVND (reference sequence). The CDR3 spans 15 residues. In DNA form, the CDR3 reads TGTGCCAGTAGTATAGGGACCCTCTCAGGAGAGACCCAGTACTTC. This codes for CASSIGTLSGETQYF.

The table lists this clone with a few counts. This likely stems from a read error, as it lies one base from a far larger clone. At the DNA level, this CDR3 is encoded by other sequences in the same sample as well. The chain links TRBV28 to TRBJ2-5; TRBD2 matches at 7 bases. There are 13 residues in the CDR3. With 4 bases clipped from V and 5 bases from J, the junction kept 4 bases outside the gene matches. Germline V gene data show CDR1 as MDHEN and CDR2 as SYDVKM. As DNA, the CDR3 is TGTGCCAGCAGTTCCGGGGGAGGGGAGACCCAGTACTTC. Amino acid sequence: CASSSGGGETQYF.

The chain recombines TRBV6-5 with TRBJ2-1; D gene unclear. The CDR3 length is 12 residues. V gave up 6 bases and J gave up 10 bases, with 13 bases separating them. In germline, CDR1 is MNHEY, CDR2 SVGAGI. CDR3 nucleotide sequence: TGTGCCAGCAGCACCCCACCCTTAGAGCAGTTCTTC. Amino acid sequence: CASSTPPLEQFF.

A few counts support this clone. The CDR3 here is CASSPLGGGPYEQYF. In DNA, the CDR3 is TGTGCCAGCAGCCCGTTGGGAGGGGGCCCCTACGAGCAGTACTTC. The rearrangement links TRBV27 to TRBJ2-7; D assignment may be TRBD1 or TRBD2 (7 bases each). Germline CDR1 and CDR2: MNHEY and SMNVEV (reference sequence). This CDR3 contains 15 residues. V was cut by 6 bases and J by 2 bases, with 17 bases left in between.

The table lists this clone with a few counts. This sequence joins TRBV5-1 and TRBJ2-4; no clear D gene. This CDR3 region has 14 residues. V lost 2 bases, J lost 8 bases, and 14 bases lay in between. The V gene's germline CDR1 is SGHRS and CDR2 YFSETQ. CDR3 bases: TGCGCCAGCAGCTTAAGCCACTCTGGGGACATTCAGTACTTC. Translated: CASSLSHSGDIQYF.

Worth noting for this clone: A read error may account for a junction end that differs from germline. This chain connects TRBV5-6 to TRBJ2-2; the D is unclear. The CDR3 consists of 15 residues. The germline CDR1 and CDR2 sequences are SGHDT and YYEEEE. CDR3 DNA sequence: TGTGCCAGCAACTTGGCAGTAGGGTACACCGGGGAGCTGTTTTTT. Amino acid sequence: CASNLAVGYTGELFF.

This clone was detected ten times or more. This rearrangement joins TRBV19 to TRBJ2-2, with D unclear. This CDR3 contains 12 residues. V lost 5 bases to trimming and J lost 6 bases, with 7 bases between them. Per germline, CDR1 LNHDA and CDR2 SQIVND (reference sequence). The CDR3 loop is CASSRTAGELFF. CDR3 sequence (DNA): TGTGCCAGTAGTCGTACGGCCGGGGAGCTGTTTTTT.

This clone appeared a few times. The rearrangement uses TRBV29-1 and TRBJ1-5; perhaps TRBD1 as D (5 bases). This CDR3 spans 12 amino acids. The germline V gene has CDR1 SQVTM and CDR2 ANQGSEA. The ends were cut back, 6 bases at V and 1 base at J, with 7 bases in the middle. The CDR3 bases are TGCAGCGTCAGGGAAAGCAATCAGCCCCAGCATTTT. As protein: CSVRESNQPQHF. Supplemented by reference TRBV29-1 and TRBJ1-5, the full variable domain reads SAVISQKPSRDICQRGTSLTIQCQVDSQVTMMFWYRQQPGQSLTLIATANQGSEATYESGFVIDKFPISRPNLTFSTLTVSNMSPEDSSIYLCSVRESNQPQHFGDGTRLSIL.

This clone was detected ten times or more. This sequence joins TRBV10-3 and TRBJ2-7; 8 positions agree with TRBD1. Trimming cost V 5 bases and J 3 bases; bases outside gene matches: 3. The length of the CDR3 is 13 residues. Germline V CDR1 and CDR2: ENHRY, SYGVKD. Here the CDR3 reads CAISRTGNYEQYF. CDR3 nucleotide sequence: TGTGCCATCAGTAGGACAGGGAACTACGAGCAGTACTTC.

This chain connects TRBV4-1 to TRBJ2-1, with D perhaps TRBD2 (6 bases). Germline loops: CDR1 MGHRA, CDR2 YSYEKL. The V gene lost 4 bases and the J gene lost 5 bases, with 18 bases spanning the gap. This CDR3 is built from 16 residues. CDR3 loop: CASSRKAEASDNEQFF. DNA for the CDR3: TGCGCCAGCAGCCGCAAGGCCGAAGCTAGCGACAATGAGCAGTTCTTC.

The chain joins TRBV7-3 to TRBJ1-1; possibly TRBD1 for D (5 bases). From germline, CDR1 is SGHTA and CDR2 FQGTGA. V was trimmed by 4 bases and J by 3 bases, leaving 9 bases between them. This CDR3 is built from 13 residues. DNA for the CDR3: TGTGCCAGCAGCTCGGACACAGACACTGAAGCTTTCTTT. Protein product: CASSSDTDTEAFF.

This clone was seen a few times. The chain couples TRBV6-1 to TRBJ1-1; 7 positions match TRBD1. This CDR3 region has 13 residues. V was pared by 6 bases and J by 3 bases, with 4 bases of the junction left unmatched. The V gene's germline CDR1 is MNHNS and CDR2 SASEGT. CDR3 loop: CASRLDRDTEAFF. DNA for the CDR3: TGTGCCAGCAGACTAGACAGGGACACTGAAGCTTTCTTT.

This clone was recorded many times. The V and J genes are TRBV7-9 and TRBJ1-4; D is unclear. V was clipped by 5 bases and J by 5 bases, with 15 bases between them. CDR3 length: 15 residues. CDR1 is SEHNR and CDR2 is FQNEAQ in the germline V gene (reference sequence). This CDR3 is CASSPSRTYNEKLFF. CDR3 in DNA: TGTGCCAGCAGCCCCTCTCGCACCTACAATGAAAAACTGTTTTTT.

The chain combines TRBV14 with TRBJ2-7, with D tentatively TRBD1 (5 bases). The V gene lost 3 bases and the J gene lost 0 bases, with 12 bases spanning the gap. Germline V gene data show CDR1 as SGHDN and CDR2 as FVKESK. This CDR3 contains 15 residues. The DNA for the CDR3 is TGTGCCAGCAGCCATCTGACAGTACCCTCCTACGAGCAGTACTTC. As protein: CASSHLTVPSYEQYF.

The rearrangement uses TRBV7-3 and TRBJ2-7; 9 bases match TRBD1. Germline lookup yields CDR1 SGHTA and CDR2 FQGTGA. CDR3 length equals 16 residues. Unmatched junction bases numbered 13, after V lost 4 bases and J lost 6 bases. The CDR3 sequence: CASSSQPPGQGGEQYF. Here the CDR3 DNA reads TGTGCCAGCAGCTCCCAACCCCCGGGACAGGGAGGCGAGCAGTACTTC.